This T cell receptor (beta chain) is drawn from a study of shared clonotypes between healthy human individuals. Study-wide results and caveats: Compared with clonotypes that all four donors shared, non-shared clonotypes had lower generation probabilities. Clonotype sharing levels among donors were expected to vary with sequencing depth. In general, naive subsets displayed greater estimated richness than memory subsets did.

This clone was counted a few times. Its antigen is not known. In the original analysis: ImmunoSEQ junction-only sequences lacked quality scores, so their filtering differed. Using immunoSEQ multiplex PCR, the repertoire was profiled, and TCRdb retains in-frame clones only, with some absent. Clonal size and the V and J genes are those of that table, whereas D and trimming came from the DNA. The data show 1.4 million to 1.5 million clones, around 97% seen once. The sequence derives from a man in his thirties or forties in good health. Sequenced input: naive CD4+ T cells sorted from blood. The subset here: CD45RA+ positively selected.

CDR3 region: CASSLLPAGGSYEQYF. CDR3 nucleotides: TGTGCCAGCAGCCTCCTCCCAGCGGGAGGGTCCTACGAGCAGTACTTC. The V and J genes are TRBV7-9 and TRBJ2-7; 10 bases are a match to TRBD2. V lost 5 bases and J lost 1; bases outside the gene matches: 8. The CDR3 is made up of 16 amino acids. Germline assignment: CDR1 SEHNR and CDR2 FQNEAQ (reference sequence).